This T cell receptor beta chain was sequenced during a study of T cells after yellow fever vaccination. Looking at the study overall: Some fractions had low cell numbers, and these were prepared with SMART-Seq v4 Ultra Low Input.

Production of TCR cDNA was by 5'RACE template switching, which also added a universal primer site and UMIs. Each CDR3 protein gets one entry after TCRdb re-called the 5' RACE reads with MiXCR. This sample carries some 320,000 distinct CDR3 sequences, roughly 3.9% of them seen once, and the ten largest clones take about 26%. The CDR3 loop spans 15 amino acids. Trimming cost V 1 base and J 2 bases, with 12 bases left between them. Germline V CDR1 and CDR2: SGHDT, YYEEEE. This clonotype has ten or more counts. What it binds is not known. Study results and limitations: On re-exposure, the response was weaker but peaked faster, at day 5 versus 15. Most clones from primary vaccination resurfaced after the booster (nearly 97% CD4, around 90% CD8).

The material was PBMCs, obtained 5 days after the yellow fever booster vaccination. The receptor comes from a man younger than 35 who received the YFV17D yellow fever vaccine. J is TRBJ1-2 and V is TRBV5-6; D is unclear. The CDR3 DNA follows: TGTGCCAGCAGCTTGACTACGGGAACCAACTATGGCTACACCTTC. Translated: CASSLTTGTNYGYTF.